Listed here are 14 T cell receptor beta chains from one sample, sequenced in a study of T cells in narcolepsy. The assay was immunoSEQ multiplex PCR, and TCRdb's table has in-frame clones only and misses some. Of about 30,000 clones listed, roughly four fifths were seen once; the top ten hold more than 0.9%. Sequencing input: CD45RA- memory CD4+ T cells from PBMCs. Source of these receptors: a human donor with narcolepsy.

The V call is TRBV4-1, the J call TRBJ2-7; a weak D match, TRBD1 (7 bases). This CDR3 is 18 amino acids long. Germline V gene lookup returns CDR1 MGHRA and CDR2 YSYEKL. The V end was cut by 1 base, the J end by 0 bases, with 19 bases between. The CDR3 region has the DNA TGCGCCAGCAGCCAAGTATGGTTCGGAGGGGGCCTCTCCTACGAGCAGTACTTC. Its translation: CASSQVWFGGGLSYEQYF.

The DNA for the CDR3 is TGTGCCAGCAGCTCGGGTATCGGCAGGGACCGAAATTTTAGCTATGGCTACACCTTC. Its protein product is CASSSGIGRDRNFSYGYTF. The V and J genes are TRBV7-2 and TRBJ1-2, with a possible D match to TRBD1 (5 bases). CDR3 length: 19 residues. Germline V lookup: CDR1 SGHTA, CDR2 FQGNSA. V gave up 4 bases and J gave up 4 bases, with 28 bases separating them.

The CDR3 DNA is TGTGCCAGCAGTGTCAGACAGAAGCCCGCAACTAATGAAAAACTGTTTTTT. Translation gives CASSVRQKPATNEKLFF. V gene TRBV6-4 combines with J gene TRBJ1-4; weak D call: TRBD1 (5 bases). Germline CDR1 reads MRHNA; CDR2 reads SNTAGT. V was cut by 4 bases and J by 0 bases, with 15 bases left in between. The length of the CDR3 is 17 residues.

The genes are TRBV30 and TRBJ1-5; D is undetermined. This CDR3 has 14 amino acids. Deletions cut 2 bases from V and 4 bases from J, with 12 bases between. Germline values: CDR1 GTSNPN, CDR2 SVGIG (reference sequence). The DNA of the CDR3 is TGTGCCTGGAGTAGTAGTGGTCGGAATCAGCCCCAGCATTTT. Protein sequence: CAWSSSGRNQPQHF.

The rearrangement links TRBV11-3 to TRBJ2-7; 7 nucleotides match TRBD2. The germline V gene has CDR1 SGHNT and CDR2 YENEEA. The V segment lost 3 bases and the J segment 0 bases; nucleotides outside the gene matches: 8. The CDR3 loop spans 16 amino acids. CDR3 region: CASSFGSGGASYEQYF. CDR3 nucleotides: TGTGCCAGCAGCTTCGGGTCGGGGGGAGCCTCCTACGAGCAGTACTTC.

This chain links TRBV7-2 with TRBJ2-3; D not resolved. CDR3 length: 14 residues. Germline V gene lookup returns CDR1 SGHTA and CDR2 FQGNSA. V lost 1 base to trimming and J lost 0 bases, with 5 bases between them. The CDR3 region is CASSLGHSTDTQYF. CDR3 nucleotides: TGTGCCAGCAGCTTAGGACACAGCACAGATACGCAGTATTTT.

This CDR3 is CASSDPQGSQETQYF. In DNA, the CDR3 is TGCGCCAGCAGTGATCCCCAGGGATCCCAAGAGACCCAGTACTTC. The chain combines TRBV5-1 with TRBJ2-5; D is possibly TRBD1 (5 bases). The V and J ends lost 5 bases and 1 base respectively, with 15 bases between them. The CDR3 is made up of 15 amino acids. The germline V gene encodes CDR1 SGHRS and CDR2 YFSETQ.

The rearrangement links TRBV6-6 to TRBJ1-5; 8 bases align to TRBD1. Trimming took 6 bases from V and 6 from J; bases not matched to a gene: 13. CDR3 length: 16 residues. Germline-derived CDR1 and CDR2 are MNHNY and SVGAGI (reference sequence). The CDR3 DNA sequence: TGTGCCAGCAGAGGACAGGACAGGGCCTTAGGTCAGCCCCAGCATTTT. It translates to CASRGQDRALGQPQHF.

The CDR3 is CASSQVETGDQPQHF. The CDR3 DNA sequence: TGCGCCAGCAGCCAAGTGGAGACAGGGGATCAGCCCCAGCATTTT. This sequence joins TRBV4-1 and TRBJ1-5; 8 positions match TRBD1. The CDR3 is made up of 15 amino acids. V was clipped by 1 base and J by 5 bases; unmatched bases: 4. Germline V gene data show CDR1 as MGHRA and CDR2 as YSYEKL.

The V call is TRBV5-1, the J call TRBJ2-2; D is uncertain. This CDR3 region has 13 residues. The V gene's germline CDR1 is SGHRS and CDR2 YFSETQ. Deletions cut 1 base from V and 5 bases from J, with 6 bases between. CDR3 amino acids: CASSLQGTGELFF. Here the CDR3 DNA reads TGCGCCAGCAGCTTGCAAGGAACCGGGGAGCTGTTTTTT.

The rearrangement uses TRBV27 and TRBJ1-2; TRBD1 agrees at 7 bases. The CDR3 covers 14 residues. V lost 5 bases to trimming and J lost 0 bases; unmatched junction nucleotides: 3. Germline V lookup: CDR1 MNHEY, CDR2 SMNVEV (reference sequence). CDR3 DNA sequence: TGTGCCAGCAGTCGACAGGGCTCTAACTATGGCTACACCTTC. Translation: CASSRQGSNYGYTF.

CDR3 coding DNA: TGTGCCAGCAGCTGTAATACGGTTACCCGAAAGACCTATGGCTACACCTTC. Encoded protein: CASSCNTVTRKTYGYTF. V usage is TRBV7-8 and J usage is TRBJ1-2, with D hard to call. The CDR3 consists of 17 residues. Trimming pared 4 bases from V and 4 bases from J, leaving 22 bases between. CDR1 and CDR2 from the germline V gene are SGHVS and FQNEAQ.

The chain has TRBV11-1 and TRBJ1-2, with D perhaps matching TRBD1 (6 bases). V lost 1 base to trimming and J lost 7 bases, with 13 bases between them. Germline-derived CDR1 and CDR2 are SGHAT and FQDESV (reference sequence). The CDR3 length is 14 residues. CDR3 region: CASSLGEQGGGYTF. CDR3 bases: TGTGCCAGCAGCTTAGGTGAACAGGGAGGTGGCTACACCTTC.

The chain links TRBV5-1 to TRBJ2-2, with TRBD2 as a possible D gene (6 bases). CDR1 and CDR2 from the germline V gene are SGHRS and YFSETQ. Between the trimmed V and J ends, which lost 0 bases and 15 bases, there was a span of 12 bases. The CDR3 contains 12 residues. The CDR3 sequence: CASSLEVGRMFF. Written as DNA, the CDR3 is TGCGCCAGCAGCTTGGAAGTTGGGAGGATGTTTTTT.